Below are 14 T cell receptor beta chains sequenced from a single sample in a study of cytomegalovirus exposure and HLA in healthy donors. PCR primers comprised 60 Vbeta and 13 Jbeta primers. Clones were sequenced by immunoSEQ multiplex PCR, and TCRdb holds only the in-frame ones, with some missing. Among over 55,000 clones, about two thirds were seen once, and the ten largest hold more than 8%. The sample consisted of PBMCs. The receptors were sampled from a woman between 50 and 59 years old in good health and CMV-seropositive.

The J gene is TRBJ1-1, the V gene TRBV28; TRBD1 agrees at 7 bases. In germline, CDR1 is MDHEN, CDR2 SYDVKM. V lost 4 bases to trimming and J lost 1 base; unmatched junction nucleotides: 6. CDR3 length: 15 amino acids. CDR3 nucleotide sequence: TGTGCCAGCAGTTCAGGGGGAGAGGGGAACACTGAAGCTTTCTTT. It specifies CASSSGGEGNTEAFF.

The chain links TRBV11-2 to TRBJ1-2; the match to TRBD1 covers 8 bases. The junction had 11 bases not matched to a gene; V was cut back by 3 bases and J by 2 bases. This CDR3 has 17 residues. Germline CDR1 SGHAT, CDR2 FQNNGV. The CDR3 region has the DNA TGTGCCAGCAGCTTGGCACAGGGGGGATTGGTAAACTATGGCTACACCTTC. This encodes CASSLAQGGLVNYGYTF. The variable domain in full, completed from reference TRBV11-2 and TRBJ1-2, reads EAGVAQSPRYKIIEKRQSVAFWCNPISGHATLYWYQQILGQGPKLLIQFQNNGVVDDSQLPKDRFSAERLKGVDSTLKIQPAKLEDSAVYLCASSLAQGGLVNYGYTFGSGTRLTVV.

The chain combines TRBV6-5 with TRBJ2-7; 8 bases are shared with TRBD1. Germline trimming cut 6 bases from V and 3 bases from J; bases unmatched to any gene: 4. The CDR3 sequence is 13 residues long. Germline lookup yields CDR1 MNHEY and CDR2 SVGAGI. In DNA form, the CDR3 reads TGTGCCAGCAGCCCACAGGGGGACTACGAGCAGTACTTC. This gives the protein CASSPQGDYEQYF.

This chain links TRBV9 with TRBJ2-1; 10 bases are a match to TRBD2. CDR3 length: 14 amino acids. Trimming removed 3 bases from V and 4 bases from J; junction bases left unmatched: 1. The germline gives CDR1 SGDLS, CDR2 YYNGEE. The CDR3 is CASSEREGYNEQFF. The CDR3 coding sequence is TGTGCCAGCAGCGAGCGGGAGGGATACAATGAGCAGTTCTTC.

A few counts support this clone. At one boundary the junction diverges from the germline segment, which might be a read error. J is TRBJ1-2 and V is TRBV28, with D uncertain. CDR1 is MDHEN, CDR2 SYDVKM, per germline. The CDR3 spans 11 residues. CDR3: CASHTPRASLF. CDR3 DNA: TGTGCCAGCCACACACCGCGGGCGTCTCTCTTC.

V gene TRBV5-4 combines with J gene TRBJ2-5; TRBD2 matches at 12 bases. CDR3 length: 15 residues. Trimming cost V 4 bases and J 3 bases; bases outside gene matches: 4. Germline V gene lookup returns CDR1 SGHNT and CDR2 YYREEE (reference sequence). DNA for the CDR3: TGTGCCAGCAGCCGGACTAGCGGGGATAAAGAGACCCAGTACTTC. It yields the protein CASSRTSGDKETQYF.

The chain combines TRBV10-3 with TRBJ1-3, with 7 bases aligning to TRBD1. Germline V lookup: CDR1 ENHRY, CDR2 SYGVKD. V was clipped by 10 bases and J by 6 bases; unmatched bases: 9. The CDR3 has 13 residues. CDR3 bases: TGTGCCACCCGACAGGGTGAAGTAAACACCATATATTTT. It specifies CATRQGEVNTIYF.

The chain combines TRBV5-6 with TRBJ2-7, with D perhaps TRBD1 (6 bases). V was shortened by 4 bases and J by 7 bases, with 15 bases between the two germline ends. The CDR3 totals 13 residues. CDR1 and CDR2 (germline): SGHDT, YYEEEE. CDR3 in amino acids: CASSPQGPREQYF. As DNA, the CDR3 is TGTGCCAGCAGCCCTCAGGGGCCGAGGGAGCAGTACTTC.

This clone showed up just once. The V and J genes are TRBV27 and TRBJ2-7, with TRBD1 identical over 9 bases. Germline V gene sequence: CDR1 MNHEY, CDR2 SMNVEV (reference sequence). The CDR3 is 15 amino acids. With 3 bases clipped from V and 4 bases from J, the junction kept 7 bases outside the gene matches. DNA of the CDR3: TGTGCCAGCAGTTTGAGGTGGACAGGGGTGTACGAGCAGTACTTC. It specifies CASSLRWTGVYEQYF.

The chain couples TRBV7-9 to TRBJ1-1; 7 bases are shared with TRBD1. With 5 bases clipped from V and 2 bases from J, the junction kept 8 bases outside the gene matches. The CDR3 runs 15 residues. CDR1 is SEHNR and CDR2 is FQNEAQ in the germline V gene (reference sequence). This CDR3 reads CASSEGGTANTEAFF. The CDR3 region has the DNA TGTGCCAGCAGCGAAGGTGGGACAGCTAACACTGAAGCTTTCTTT.

This clone was picked up one time. The chain is built from TRBV15 and TRBJ2-1; D perhaps matches TRBD1 (6 bases). Trimming left V 8 bases short and J 4 bases short, with 15 bases between. Germline lookup yields CDR1 LNHNV and CDR2 YYDKDF (reference sequence). CDR3 length equals 14 residues. Written as DNA, the CDR3 is TGTGCCACCGTACAGGGCGCAACATACAATGAGCAGTTCTTC. This encodes CATVQGATYNEQFF.

This chain uses TRBV11-2 with TRBJ2-5; D ambiguous. The germline V gene has CDR1 SGHAT and CDR2 FQNNGV. CDR3 length: 12 residues. V lost 2 bases and J lost 4, with 5 bases in between. CDR3 sequence (DNA): TGTGCCAGCAGCTTACTCCGAGAGACCCAGTACTTC. Its protein is CASSLLRETQYF.

The gene calls are TRBV21-1 and TRBJ1-2; no DNA check was done on the table's D call, TRBD1. TRBV21-1 is a recognized pseudogene. The CDR3 is 16 residues long. The CDR3 region is CASSDSVHRVGYGYTF. The CDR3 nucleotides are TGTGCCAGCAGCGATAGCGTGCACAGGGTTGGGTATGGCTACACCTTC.

In this sample, this clone is medium-sized. This chain uses TRBV6-1 with TRBJ2-3; 14 bases are shared with TRBD2. With 3 bases clipped from V and 4 bases from J, the junction kept 0 bases outside the gene matches. Looked up from germline, CDR1 is MNHNS and CDR2 is SASEGT. This CDR3 has 15 amino acids. CDR3 nucleotides: TGTGCCAGCAGTGAGACTAGCGGGGGGGCAGATACGCAGTATTTT. Its protein is CASSETSGGADTQYF.